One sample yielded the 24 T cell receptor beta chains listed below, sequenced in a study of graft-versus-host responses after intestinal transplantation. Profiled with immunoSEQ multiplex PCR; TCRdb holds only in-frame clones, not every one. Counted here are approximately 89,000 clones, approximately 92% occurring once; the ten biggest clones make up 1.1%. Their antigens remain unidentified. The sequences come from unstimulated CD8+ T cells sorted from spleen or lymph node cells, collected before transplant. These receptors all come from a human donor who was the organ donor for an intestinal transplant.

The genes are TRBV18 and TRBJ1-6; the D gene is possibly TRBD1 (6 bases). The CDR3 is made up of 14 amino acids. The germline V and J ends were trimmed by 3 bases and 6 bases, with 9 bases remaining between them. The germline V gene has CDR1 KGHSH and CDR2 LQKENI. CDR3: CASSPGAFNSPLHF. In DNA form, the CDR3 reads TGTGCCAGCTCACCGGGGGCGTTTAATTCACCCCTCCACTTT. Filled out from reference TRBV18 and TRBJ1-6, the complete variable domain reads NAGVMQNPRHLVRRRGQEARLRCSPMKGHSHVYWYRQLPEEGLKFMVYLQKENIIDESGMPKERFSAEFPKEGPSILRIQQVVRGDSAAYFCASSPGAFNSPLHFGNGTRLTVT.

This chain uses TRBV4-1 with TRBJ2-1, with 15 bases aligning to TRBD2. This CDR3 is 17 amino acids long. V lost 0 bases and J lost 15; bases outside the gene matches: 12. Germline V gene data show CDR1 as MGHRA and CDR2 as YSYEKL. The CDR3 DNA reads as TGCGCCAGCAGCCAAGATCCGGGGACTAGCGGGGGGAAGGGTCCGTTCTTC. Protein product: CASSQDPGTSGGKGPFF.

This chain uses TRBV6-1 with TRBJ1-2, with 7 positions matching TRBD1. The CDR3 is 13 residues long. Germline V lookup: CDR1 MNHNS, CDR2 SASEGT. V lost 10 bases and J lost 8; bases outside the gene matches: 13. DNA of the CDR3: TGTGCCACCCGCGACAGGGTCCGGGGCGGCTACACCTTC. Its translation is CATRDRVRGGYTF.

The CDR3 sequence: CASSQDLDAVYLRYF. As DNA, the CDR3 is TGCGCCAGCAGCCAAGACCTTGATGCGGTATACTTGCGGTACTTC. This chain joins TRBV4-1 and TRBJ2-7, with no clear D. Trimming cost V 0 bases and J 12 bases, with 21 bases left between them. This CDR3 contains 15 residues. Per germline, CDR1 MGHRA and CDR2 YSYEKL.

CDR3 protein: CASSSGREQYF. DNA of the CDR3: TGTGCCAGCAGTTCCGGTCGAGAGCAGTACTTC. The chain couples TRBV6-5 to TRBJ2-5; D gene uncertain. The CDR3 is 11 residues long. V gave up 4 bases and J gave up 11 bases, with 11 bases separating them. Germline CDR1 and CDR2: MNHEY and SVGAGI.

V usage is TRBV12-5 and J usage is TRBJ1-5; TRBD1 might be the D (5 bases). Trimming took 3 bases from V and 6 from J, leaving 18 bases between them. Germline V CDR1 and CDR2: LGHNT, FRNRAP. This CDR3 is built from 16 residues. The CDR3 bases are TGTGCTAGTGGTTTCGCCCCCCAGGGTTTCGTTCAGCCCCAGCATTTT. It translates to CASGFAPQGFVQPQHF.

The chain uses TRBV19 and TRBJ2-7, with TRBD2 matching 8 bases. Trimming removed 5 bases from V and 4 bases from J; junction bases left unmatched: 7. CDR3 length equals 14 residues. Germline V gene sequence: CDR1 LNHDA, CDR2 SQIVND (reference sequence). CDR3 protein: CASSAAGAAYEQYF. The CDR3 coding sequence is TGTGCCAGTAGTGCAGCGGGGGCGGCGTACGAGCAGTACTTC.

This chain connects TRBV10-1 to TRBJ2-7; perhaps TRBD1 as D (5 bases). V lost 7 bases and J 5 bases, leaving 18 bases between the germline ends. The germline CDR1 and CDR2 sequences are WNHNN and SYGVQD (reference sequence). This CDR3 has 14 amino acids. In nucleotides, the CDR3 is TGCGCCAGCATATATGGCAAAGGGGCCCACGAGCAGTACTTC. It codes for CASIYGKGAHEQYF.

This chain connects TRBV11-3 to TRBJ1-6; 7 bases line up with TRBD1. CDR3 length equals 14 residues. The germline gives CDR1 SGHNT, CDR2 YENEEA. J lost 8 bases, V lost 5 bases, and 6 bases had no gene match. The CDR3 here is CASSGRTGDSPLHF. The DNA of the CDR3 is TGTGCCAGCAGCGGTCGGACAGGTGATTCACCCCTCCACTTT.

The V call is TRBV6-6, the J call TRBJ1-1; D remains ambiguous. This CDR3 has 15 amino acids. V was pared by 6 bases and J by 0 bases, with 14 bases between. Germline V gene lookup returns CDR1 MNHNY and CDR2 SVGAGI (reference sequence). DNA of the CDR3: TGTGCCAGCAGCCCAGGTGGTCAGCTGAACACTGAAGCTTTCTTT. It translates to CASSPGGQLNTEAFF.

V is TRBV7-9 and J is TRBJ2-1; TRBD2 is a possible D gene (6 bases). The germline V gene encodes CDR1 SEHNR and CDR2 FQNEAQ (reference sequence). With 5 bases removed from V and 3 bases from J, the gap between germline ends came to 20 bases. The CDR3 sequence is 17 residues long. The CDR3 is CASSPPKGGENYNEQFF. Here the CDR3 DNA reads TGTGCCAGCAGCCCACCAAAAGGAGGGGAGAACTACAATGAGCAGTTCTTC. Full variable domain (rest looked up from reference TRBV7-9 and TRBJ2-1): DTGVSQNPRHKITKRGQNVTFRCDPISEHNRLYWYRQTLGQGPEFLTYFQNEAQLEKSRLLSDRFSAERPKGSFSTLEIQRTEQGDSAMYLCASSPPKGGENYNEQFFGPGTRLTVL.

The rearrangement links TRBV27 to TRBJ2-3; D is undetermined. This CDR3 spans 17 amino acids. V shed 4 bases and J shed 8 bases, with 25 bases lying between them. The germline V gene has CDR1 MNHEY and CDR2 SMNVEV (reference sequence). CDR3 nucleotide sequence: TGTGCCAGCAGTTCTTGGAGACCCCTAGTGAGGCCAGCTACGCAGTATTTT. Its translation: CASSSWRPLVRPATQYF.

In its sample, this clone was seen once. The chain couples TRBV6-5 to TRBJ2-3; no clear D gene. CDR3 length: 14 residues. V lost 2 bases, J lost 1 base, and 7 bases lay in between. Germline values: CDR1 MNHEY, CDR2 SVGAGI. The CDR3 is CASSYLQGTDTQYF. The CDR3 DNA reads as TGTGCCAGCAGTTACCTCCAGGGCACAGATACGCAGTATTTT.

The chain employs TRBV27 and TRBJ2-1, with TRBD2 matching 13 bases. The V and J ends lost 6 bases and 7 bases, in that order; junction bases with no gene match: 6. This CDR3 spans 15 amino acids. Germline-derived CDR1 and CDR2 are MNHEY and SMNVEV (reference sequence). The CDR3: CASSLTSGRGNEQFF. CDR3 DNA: TGTGCCAGCAGCCTAACTAGCGGGAGGGGTAATGAGCAGTTCTTC.

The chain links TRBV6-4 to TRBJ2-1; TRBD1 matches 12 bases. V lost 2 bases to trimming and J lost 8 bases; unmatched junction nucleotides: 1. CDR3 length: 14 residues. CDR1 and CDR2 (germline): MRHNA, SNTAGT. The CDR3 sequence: CASSDGTGGDEQFF. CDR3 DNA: TGTGCCAGCAGTGACGGGACAGGGGGCGATGAGCAGTTCTTC.

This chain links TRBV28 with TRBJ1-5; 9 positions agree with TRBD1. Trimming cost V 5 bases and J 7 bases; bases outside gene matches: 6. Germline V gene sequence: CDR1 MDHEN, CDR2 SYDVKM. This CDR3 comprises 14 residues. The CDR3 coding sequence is TGTGCCAGCAGTAATGACAGGGGGGGCCAGCCCCAGCATTTT. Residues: CASSNDRGGQPQHF.

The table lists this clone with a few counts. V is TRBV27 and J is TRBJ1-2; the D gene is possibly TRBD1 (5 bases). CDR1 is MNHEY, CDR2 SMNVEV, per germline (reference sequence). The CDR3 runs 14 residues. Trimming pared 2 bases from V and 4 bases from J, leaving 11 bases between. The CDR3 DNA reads TGTGCCAGCAGTTTACAGGGAATCGGCTATGGCTACACCTTC. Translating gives CASSLQGIGYGYTF.

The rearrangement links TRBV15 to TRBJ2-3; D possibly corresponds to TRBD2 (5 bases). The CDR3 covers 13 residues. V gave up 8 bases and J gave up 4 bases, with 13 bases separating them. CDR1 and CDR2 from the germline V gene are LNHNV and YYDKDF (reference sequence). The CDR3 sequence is CATHEGWADTQYF. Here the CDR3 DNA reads TGTGCCACCCACGAGGGTTGGGCAGATACGCAGTATTTT. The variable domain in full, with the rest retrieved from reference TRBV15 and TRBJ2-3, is DAMVIQNPRYQVTQFGKPVTLSCSQTLNHNVMYWYQQKSSQAPKLLFHYYDKDFNNEADTPDNFQSRRPNTSFCFLDIRSPGLGDTAMYLCATHEGWADTQYFGPGTRLTVL.

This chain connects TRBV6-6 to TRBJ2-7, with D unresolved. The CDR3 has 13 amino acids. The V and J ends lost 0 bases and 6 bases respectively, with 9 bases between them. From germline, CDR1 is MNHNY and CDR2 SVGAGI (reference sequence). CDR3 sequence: CASSYSFLSEQYF. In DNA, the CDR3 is TGTGCCAGCAGTTACTCGTTTCTAAGCGAGCAGTACTTC.

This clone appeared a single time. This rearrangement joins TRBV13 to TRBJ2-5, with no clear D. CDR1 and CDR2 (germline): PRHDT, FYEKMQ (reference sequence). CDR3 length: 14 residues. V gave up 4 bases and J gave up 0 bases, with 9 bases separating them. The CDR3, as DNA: TGTGCCAGCAGCTCCGACTCCAACCAAGAGACCCAGTACTTC. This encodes CASSSDSNQETQYF.

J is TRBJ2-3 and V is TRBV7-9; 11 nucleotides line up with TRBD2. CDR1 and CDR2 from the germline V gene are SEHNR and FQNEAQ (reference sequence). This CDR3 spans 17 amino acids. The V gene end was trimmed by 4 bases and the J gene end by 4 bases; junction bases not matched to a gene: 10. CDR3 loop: CASSSIAGGGGPDTQYF. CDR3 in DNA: TGTGCCAGCAGCTCTATAGCGGGAGGGGGAGGGCCAGATACGCAGTATTTT.

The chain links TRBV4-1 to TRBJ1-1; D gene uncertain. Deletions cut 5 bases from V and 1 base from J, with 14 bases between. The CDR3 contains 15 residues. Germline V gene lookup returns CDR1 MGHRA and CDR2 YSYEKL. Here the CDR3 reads CASSYAGAGNTEAFF. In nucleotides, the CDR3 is TGCGCCAGCAGCTATGCGGGCGCAGGGAACACTGAAGCTTTCTTT.

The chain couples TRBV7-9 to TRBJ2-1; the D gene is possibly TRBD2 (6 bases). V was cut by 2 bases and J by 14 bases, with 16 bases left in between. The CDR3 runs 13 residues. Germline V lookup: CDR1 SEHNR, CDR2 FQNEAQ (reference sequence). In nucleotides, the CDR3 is TGTGCCAGCAGCTTACTCGCCCGGGACTGGGAGTTCTTC. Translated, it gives CASSLLARDWEFF. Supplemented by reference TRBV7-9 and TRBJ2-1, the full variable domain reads DTGVSQNPRHKITKRGQNVTFRCDPISEHNRLYWYRQTLGQGPEFLTYFQNEAQLEKSRLLSDRFSAERPKGSFSTLEIQRTEQGDSAMYLCASSLLARDWEFFGPGTRLTVL.

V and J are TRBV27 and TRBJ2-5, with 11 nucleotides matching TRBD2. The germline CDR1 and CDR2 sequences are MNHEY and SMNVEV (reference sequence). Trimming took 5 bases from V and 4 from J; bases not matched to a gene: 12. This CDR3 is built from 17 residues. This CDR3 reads CASSLVLAGGPGETQYF. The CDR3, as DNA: TGTGCCAGCAGTCTCGTCTTAGCGGGAGGGCCGGGAGAGACCCAGTACTTC.